The sample holds a few counts of the clone carrying this TCR beta chain. Antigen unknown. This entry belongs to a study of molecular identifiers for immune sequencing clone quantification. A CD8+CD4-CCR7+CD45RA+ gate was used to sort naive CD8 T cells. Previously described methods and listed TCR primers were employed for the bulk TCR libraries. TCRdb redid the calling of the PCR reads with MiXCR, one entry per CDR3 protein. This repertoire shows 490,000 or so distinct CDR3 sequences, over 20% found once; its top ten account for 0.7% to 0.95%. Study-wide results and caveats: Naive cells had under 1% of molecules in clones above 20 RNA copies, effectors over 99%.

This clonotype was sampled from a human donor in good health. Some libraries in this study had Jurkat cell RNA spiked in. Sequencing was done on a sample of naive CD8+ T cells from blood, with Jurkat cell RNA spiked in. The sample's subset: FACS-sorted CD8+CD4-CCR7+CD45RA+ naive T cells.

This CDR3 is CASSLFQGGEQPQHF. The CDR3 nucleotides are TGTGCCAGCAGTTTATTTCAGGGGGGTGAGCAGCCCCAGCATTTT. V gene TRBV27 combines with J gene TRBJ1-5; 7 bases align to TRBD1. V shed 1 base and J 7 bases; nucleotides not matched to a gene: 7. Germline CDR1 is MNHEY and CDR2 is SMNVEV (reference sequence). The CDR3 spans 15 residues.